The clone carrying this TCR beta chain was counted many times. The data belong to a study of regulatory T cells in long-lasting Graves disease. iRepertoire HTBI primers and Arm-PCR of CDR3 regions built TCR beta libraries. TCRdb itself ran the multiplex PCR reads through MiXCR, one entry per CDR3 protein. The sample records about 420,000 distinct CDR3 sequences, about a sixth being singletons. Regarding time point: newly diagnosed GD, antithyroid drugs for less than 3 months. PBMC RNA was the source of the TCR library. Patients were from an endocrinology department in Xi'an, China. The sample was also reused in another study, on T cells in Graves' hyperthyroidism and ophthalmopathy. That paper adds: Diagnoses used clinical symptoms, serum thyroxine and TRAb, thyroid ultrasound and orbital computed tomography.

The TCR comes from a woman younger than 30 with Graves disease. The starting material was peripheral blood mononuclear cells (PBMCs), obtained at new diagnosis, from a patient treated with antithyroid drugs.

The CDR3 loop reads CASRTGVEYNEQFF. The CDR3 DNA sequence: TGTGCCAGTAGGACAGGGGTCGAGTACAATGAGCAGTTCTTC. J is TRBJ2-1 and V is TRBV28; TRBD1 aligns across 9 bases. Trimming at V came to 9 bases and at J to 4 bases, leaving 7 bases not matched to a gene. Germline CDR1 reads MDHEN; CDR2 reads SYDVKM. This CDR3 is built from 14 residues.